These 4 T cell receptor beta chains originate from one sample sequenced in a study of T-cell reconstitution after alpha-beta-depleted transplantation in children (dated by TCRdb to the mid-2010s). This specimen's treatment or condition label, interpreted: allogeneic hematopoietic cell transplantation with graft depleted of TCRalphabeta T cells and CD19 B cells. To prepare the library, PCR was applied. Sequenced using an Illumina HiSeq 2500. TCR library preparation used molecular barcoding, with unique molecular identifiers applied to normalize quantification of the TCRbeta repertoire. Starting from the raw public reads, TCRdb applied fastp trimming at Q25, assembled clones with MiXCR and retained in-frame beta chains. Every CDR3 protein is listed once, alongside the most common genes and DNA of its rows. Across this sample there are almost 500,000 distinct CDR3 sequences, with about 10% seen only once. Clones ranked in the top ten supply 2% to 2.5% of the sample.

The material sequenced was PBMCs, taken before TCRalphabeta/CD19-depleted stem cell transplant. These receptors were taken from a child aged 2 to 10 with inherited bone marrow failure, due to receive a stem cell transplant.

In its sample, this clonotype was seen many times. The CDR3 protein is CSARKDTEAFF. The CDR3 coding sequence is TGCAGTGCTCGTAAGGACACTGAAGCTTTCTTT. The chain has TRBV20-1 and TRBJ1-1; no firm D call. Deletions cut 5 bases from V and 3 bases from J, with 7 bases between. CDR1 and CDR2 from the germline V gene are DFQATT and SNEGSKA (reference sequence). This CDR3 has 11 residues.

This clonotype was picked up many times. V usage is TRBV19 and J usage is TRBJ2-1; 7 nucleotides match TRBD2. Germline V gene data show CDR1 as LNHDA and CDR2 as SQIVND (reference sequence). Trimming at V came to 5 bases and at J to 4 bases, leaving 11 bases not matched to a gene. This CDR3 is 16 amino acids long. CDR3 region: CASSHLTSLGYNEQFF. In nucleotides, the CDR3 is TGTGCCAGTAGTCACCTGACTAGCTTGGGATACAATGAGCAGTTCTTC.

This clonotype was detected ten times or more. The V gene is TRBV7-9, the J gene TRBJ1-4; 8 bases match TRBD1. This CDR3 comprises 15 residues. Germline V CDR1 and CDR2: SEHNR, FQNEAQ (reference sequence). V shed 0 bases and J 4 bases; nucleotides not matched to a gene: 1. CDR3 protein: CASSLADRGNEKLFF. Here the CDR3 DNA reads TGTGCCAGCAGCTTAGCCGACAGGGGTAATGAAAAACTGTTTTTT.

V is TRBV5-4 and J is TRBJ2-3, with 13 bases identical to TRBD2. CDR3 length equals 16 residues. With V trimmed by 0 bases and J by 5 bases, 3 bases remained unmatched. CDR1 and CDR2 (germline): SGHNT, YYREEE (reference sequence). The DNA for the CDR3 is TGTGCCAGCAGCTTGGGGGGACTAGCGGGGAAAGATACGCAGTATTTT. Translated: CASSLGGLAGKDTQYF.